The T cell receptor (beta chain) under discussion was sequenced for a study of post-analysis software for immune sequencing data. The TCR beta cDNA libraries contained unique molecular identifiers. TCRdb reprocessed the PCR reads with MiXCR, giving one entry per CDR3 protein. The data show fewer than 700,000 distinct CDR3 sequences, roughly 45% seen once. Broader study findings: About 5 TRBV segments occurring more often in patients than controls included TRBV5-6, TRBV5-1 and TRBV20-1.

Notes on this clonotype: Its antigen remains unknown.

This CDR3 is 15 amino acids long. The ends were cut back, 5 bases at V and 1 base at J, with 14 bases in the middle. The germline gives CDR1 SGHTA, CDR2 FQGTGA. The chain combines TRBV7-3 with TRBJ1-2; D is ambiguous. The clonotype comes from a girl aged 5 to 17 with multiple sclerosis. Sequenced material: blood. The CDR3 nucleotides read TGTGCCAGCAGCCCCCGAGCGACGCTTAACTATGGCTACACCTTC. Amino acids: CASSPRATLNYGYTF.